The 23 T cell receptor beta chains below all came from one sample that was sequenced in a study of graft-versus-host responses after intestinal transplantation. The data were produced by immunoSEQ multiplex PCR, yet TCRdb's version contains in-frame clones alone and is incomplete. The top ten clones hold roughly 1.3% of a sample with about 71,000 clones, 90% of them seen once. Their recognized antigens are unknown. The sequences come from unstimulated CD8+ T cells sorted from spleen or lymph node cells, collected before intestinal transplant. The receptor set was obtained from a human donor who received an intestinal transplant.

This clone was found a few times. This chain connects TRBV6-5 to TRBJ1-2, with TRBD1 matching 8 bases. The CDR3 totals 13 residues. CDR1 is MNHEY, CDR2 SVGAGI, per germline. With 6 bases clipped from V and 4 bases from J, the junction kept 4 bases outside the gene matches. CDR3 sequence (DNA): TGTGCCAGCAGCCGACAGGGGACCTATGGCTACACCTTC. It is translated as CASSRQGTYGYTF.

V is TRBV2 and J is TRBJ1-1, with a tentative D call TRBD1 (5 bases). The V end was cut by 6 bases, the J end by 3 bases, with 20 bases between. CDR1 is SNHLY and CDR2 is FYNNEI in the germline V gene. CDR3 size: 16 residues. CDR3 coding DNA: TGTGCCAGCAGCGACCCGGGAGCCCCGGGGGACACTGAAGCTTTCTTT. Amino acid sequence: CASSDPGAPGDTEAFF.

The chain uses TRBV6-5 and TRBJ1-1; D is ambiguous. The CDR3 has 11 residues. Germline loops: CDR1 MNHEY, CDR2 SVGAGI. Between the trimmed V and J ends, which lost 2 bases and 6 bases, there was a span of 4 bases. CDR3 DNA sequence: TGTGCCAGCAGTTACGGAGCTGAAGCTTTCTTT. Protein product: CASSYGAEAFF.

This sequence joins TRBV9 and TRBJ1-2; no reliable D call. The V gene's germline CDR1 is SGDLS and CDR2 YYNGEE. There are 16 residues in the CDR3. V was cut by 0 bases and J by 0 bases, with 12 bases left in between. The DNA for the CDR3 is TGTGCCAGCAGCGTAGATGGCGGCAGCCCTAACTATGGCTACACCTTC. Protein sequence: CASSVDGGSPNYGYTF.

The sample holds one count of this clone. The chain has TRBV5-6 and TRBJ1-1; D is possibly TRBD1 (5 bases). The length of the CDR3 is 13 residues. Trimming pared 4 bases from V and 4 bases from J, leaving 11 bases between. Germline V CDR1 and CDR2: SGHDT, YYEEEE. The CDR3 here is CASSPRGGTEAFF. The CDR3 DNA reads as TGTGCCAGCAGCCCCCGGGGGGGCACTGAAGCTTTCTTT.

The chain carries TRBV14 and TRBJ2-7; D remains ambiguous. The V gene's germline CDR1 is SGHDN and CDR2 FVKESK. The V gene lost 2 bases and the J gene lost 3 bases, with 5 bases spanning the gap. The CDR3 covers 12 residues. CDR3 sequence: CASSQQIYEQYF. Written as DNA, the CDR3 is TGTGCCAGCAGCCAACAAATCTACGAGCAGTACTTC.

The rearrangement joins TRBV4-1 to TRBJ2-3, with 12 bases that match TRBD2. This CDR3 is built from 18 residues. Germline trimming cut 4 bases from V and 3 bases from J; bases unmatched to any gene: 11. Germline CDR1 and CDR2: MGHRA and YSYEKL. CDR3 nucleotide sequence: TGCGCCAGCAGCCTGGGTCTAGCGGGGGGGCCTGAGACAGATACGCAGTATTTT. Translating it yields CASSLGLAGGPETDTQYF.

V gene TRBV5-5 combines with J gene TRBJ1-5, with D possibly matching TRBD1 (5 bases). V was pared by 0 bases and J by 3 bases, with 7 bases between. There are 14 residues in the CDR3. CDR1 SGHKS and CDR2 YYEKEE come from the germline V gene (reference sequence). This chain's CDR3 is CASSLVGLNQPQHF. The CDR3, as DNA: TGTGCCAGCAGCTTGGTGGGACTCAATCAGCCCCAGCATTTT.

Remarks on this clone: The germline gene is not matched at one end of the junction; a read error may be the cause. This chain links TRBV6-5 with TRBJ2-7; D call uncertain. The CDR3 covers 12 residues. Germline CDR1 is MNHEY and CDR2 is SVGAGI. DNA for the CDR3: TGTGCCAGCAGTCACTCCGAGGTGGCAGAGTACTTC. The encoded protein is CASSHSEVAEYF.

V and J are TRBV6-6 and TRBJ1-1; TRBD1 aligns across 7 bases. CDR1 MNHNY and CDR2 SVGAGI come from the germline V gene (reference sequence). This CDR3 has 16 residues. V lost 6 bases to trimming and J lost 0 bases; unmatched junction nucleotides: 10. The CDR3 DNA reads as TGTGCCAGCAGCAAAGTTGGGACAGTAATGAACACTGAAGCTTTCTTT. Translation gives CASSKVGTVMNTEAFF.

J is TRBJ1-2 and V is TRBV6-4, with D perhaps matching TRBD1 (5 bases). CDR1 and CDR2 (germline): MRHNA, SNTAGT. Trimming stripped 3 bases from V and 5 bases from J, with 7 bases between. This CDR3 comprises 12 residues. CDR3: CASSDSGYGYTF. The CDR3 DNA is TGTGCCAGCAGTGATTCAGGGTATGGCTACACCTTC.

The chain couples TRBV6-1 to TRBJ1-2; 8 bases map to TRBD1. Germline V gives CDR1 MNHNS, CDR2 SASEGT. J gave up 7 bases and V 2 bases, and 12 bases lay outside the gene matches. CDR3 length equals 16 residues. DNA for the CDR3: TGTGCCAGCAGTGAATCCTTAACGACAGGGGAGGCTGGCTACACCTTC. Its protein product is CASSESLTTGEAGYTF.

The chain links TRBV10-3 to TRBJ1-1; no clear D gene. This CDR3 contains 13 residues. Per the germline V gene, CDR1 is ENHRY and CDR2 is SYGVKD. Trimming took 0 bases from V and 6 from J, leaving 8 bases between them. CDR3 loop: CAISESTGAEAFF. The DNA of the CDR3 is TGTGCCATCAGTGAGTCGACCGGGGCTGAAGCTTTCTTT.

This clone occurred once. V and J are TRBV2 and TRBJ2-1; 8 bases are shared with TRBD2. The CDR3 length is 16 residues. Germline trimming cut 0 bases from V and 5 bases from J; bases unmatched to any gene: 6. CDR1 is SNHLY, CDR2 FYNNEI, per germline. The CDR3 DNA is TGTGCCAGCAGTGAAGCTAGGAGTAGCGGGGACAATGAGCAGTTCTTC. Translation: CASSEARSSGDNEQFF. Looking up the rest from reference TRBV2 and TRBJ2-1 gives the full variable domain: EPEVTQTPSHQVTQMGQEVILRCVPISNHLYFYWYRQILGQKVEFLVSFYNNEISEKSEIFDDQFSVERPDGSNFTLKIRSTKLEDSAMYFCASSEARSSGDNEQFFGPGTRLTVL.

The CDR3 DNA is TGTGCCAGCAGCCCCGGGGAGGGGTACTATGGCTACACCTTC. Protein: CASSPGEGYYGYTF. The rearrangement uses TRBV27 and TRBJ1-2, with D tentatively TRBD1 (5 bases). Trimming took 6 bases from V and 3 from J, leaving 14 bases between them. CDR3 length: 14 amino acids. Germline CDR1 is MNHEY and CDR2 is SMNVEV (reference sequence).

This clone showed up just once. This chain uses TRBV9 with TRBJ2-7, with TRBD2 matching over 8 bases. V was pared by 4 bases and J by 3 bases, with 12 bases of the junction left unmatched. The CDR3 spans 16 residues. The germline V gene has CDR1 SGDLS and CDR2 YYNGEE. The CDR3 DNA sequence: TGTGCCAGCAGCCCAGAGATGCGGGGGGCACTCTACGAGCAGTACTTC. Residues: CASSPEMRGALYEQYF.

This chain uses TRBV27 with TRBJ2-7, with 9 bases matching TRBD2. The CDR3 runs 15 residues. J was trimmed by 2 bases and V by 6 bases; bases with no gene match: 8. CDR1 and CDR2 (germline): MNHEY, SMNVEV (reference sequence). DNA for the CDR3: TGTGCCAGCAGCAAGACTAGCGGCTCACCCTACGAGCAGTACTTC. It yields the protein CASSKTSGSPYEQYF.

This clone was seen once. The V and J genes are TRBV7-9 and TRBJ2-7; D possibly corresponds to TRBD1 (6 bases). V dropped 0 bases and J dropped 6 bases, with 12 bases sitting between them. Germline lookup yields CDR1 SEHNR and CDR2 FQNEAQ (reference sequence). This CDR3 has 14 amino acids. As DNA, the CDR3 is TGTGCCAGCAGCTTAGCCATTATAGGGGGCGAGCAGTACTTC. Translating it yields CASSLAIIGGEQYF.

V is TRBV25-1 and J is TRBJ1-3, with a weak D call TRBD1 (5 bases). Germline V CDR1 and CDR2: MGHDK, SYGVNS. The CDR3 totals 16 residues. V was clipped by 2 bases and J by 4 bases, with 15 bases between them. CDR3 loop: CASSEDPGRAGNTIYF. The CDR3 DNA sequence: TGTGCCAGCAGTGAAGACCCCGGCAGGGCGGGAAACACCATATATTTT.

V is TRBV9 and J is TRBJ2-1; the D gene is possibly TRBD2 (7 bases). Trimming pared 2 bases from V and 7 bases from J, leaving 16 bases between. The germline CDR1 and CDR2 sequences are SGDLS and YYNGEE. The CDR3 spans 15 residues. The CDR3 reads CASSVWGGAGNEQFF. In nucleotides, the CDR3 is TGTGCCAGCAGCGTTTGGGGGGGGGCCGGGAATGAGCAGTTCTTC.

The chain carries TRBV6-1 and TRBJ1-2, with D perhaps matching TRBD1 (6 bases). The CDR3 sequence is 15 residues long. The germline V and J ends were trimmed by 6 bases and 0 bases, with 14 bases remaining between them. The germline gives CDR1 MNHNS, CDR2 SASEGT. CDR3 nucleotide sequence: TGTGCCAGCAGGGAACCACCAGGGGCTAACTATGGCTACACCTTC. It is translated as CASREPPGANYGYTF.

J is TRBJ1-1 and V is TRBV10-2; tentatively, D is TRBD1 (6 bases). Per germline, CDR1 WSHSY and CDR2 SAAADI. This CDR3 is 15 amino acids long. Trimming shortened V by 1 base and J by 1 base, and 10 bases separated the two germline ends. The CDR3 region has the DNA TGCGCCAGCAGTGAGTTTCAGGGGAGGAACACTGAAGCTTTCTTT. This gives the protein CASSEFQGRNTEAFF.

In its sample, this clone was seen a few times. J is TRBJ1-2 and V is TRBV27; unclear D gene. Trimming removed 2 bases at V and 6 bases at J, with 10 bases between. There are 13 residues in the CDR3. The germline gives CDR1 MNHEY, CDR2 SMNVEV (reference sequence). CDR3 protein: CASSLKQTNGYTF. The CDR3 DNA follows: TGTGCCAGCAGTTTAAAACAGACCAATGGCTACACCTTC.